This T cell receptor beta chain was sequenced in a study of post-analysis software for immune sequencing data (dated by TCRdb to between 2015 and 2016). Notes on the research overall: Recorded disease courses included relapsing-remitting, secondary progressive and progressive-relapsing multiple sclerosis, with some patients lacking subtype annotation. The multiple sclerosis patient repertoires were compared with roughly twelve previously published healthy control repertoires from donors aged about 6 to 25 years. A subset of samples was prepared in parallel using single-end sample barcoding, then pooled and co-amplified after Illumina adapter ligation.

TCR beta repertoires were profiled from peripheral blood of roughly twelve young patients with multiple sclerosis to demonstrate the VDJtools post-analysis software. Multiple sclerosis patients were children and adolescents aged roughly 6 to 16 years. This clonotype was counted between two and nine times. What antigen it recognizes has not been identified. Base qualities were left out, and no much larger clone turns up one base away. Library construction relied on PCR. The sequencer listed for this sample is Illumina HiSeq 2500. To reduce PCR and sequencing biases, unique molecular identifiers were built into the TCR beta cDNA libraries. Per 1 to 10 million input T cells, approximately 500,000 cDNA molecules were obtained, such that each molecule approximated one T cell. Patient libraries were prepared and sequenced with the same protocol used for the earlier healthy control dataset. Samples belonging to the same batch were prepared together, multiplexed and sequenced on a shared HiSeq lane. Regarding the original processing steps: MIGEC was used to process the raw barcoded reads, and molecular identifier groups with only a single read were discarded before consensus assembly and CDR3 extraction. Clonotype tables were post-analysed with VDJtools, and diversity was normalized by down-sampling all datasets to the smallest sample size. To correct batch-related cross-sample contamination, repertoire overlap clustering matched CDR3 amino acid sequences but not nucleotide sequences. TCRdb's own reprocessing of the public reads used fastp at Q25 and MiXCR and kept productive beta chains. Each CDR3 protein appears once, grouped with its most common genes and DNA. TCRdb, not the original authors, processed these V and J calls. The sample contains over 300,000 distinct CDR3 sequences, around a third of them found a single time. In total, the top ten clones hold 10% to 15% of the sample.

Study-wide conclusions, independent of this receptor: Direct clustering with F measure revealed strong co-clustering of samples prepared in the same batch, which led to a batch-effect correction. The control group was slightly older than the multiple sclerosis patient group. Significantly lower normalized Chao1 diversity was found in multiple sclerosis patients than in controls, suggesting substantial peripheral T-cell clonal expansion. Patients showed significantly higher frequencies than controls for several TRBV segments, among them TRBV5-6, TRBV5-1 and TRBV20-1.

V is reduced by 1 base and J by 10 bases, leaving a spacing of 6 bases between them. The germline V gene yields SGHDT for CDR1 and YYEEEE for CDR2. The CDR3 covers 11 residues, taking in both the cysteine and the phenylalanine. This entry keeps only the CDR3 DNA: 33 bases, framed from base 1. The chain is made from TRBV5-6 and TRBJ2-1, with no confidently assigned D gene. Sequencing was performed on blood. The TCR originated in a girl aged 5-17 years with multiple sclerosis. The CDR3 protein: CASSLIREQFF. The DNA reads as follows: TGTGCCAGCAGCTTGATTAGGGAGCAGTTCTTC. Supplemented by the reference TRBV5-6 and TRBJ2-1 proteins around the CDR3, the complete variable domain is DAGVTQSPTHLIKTRGQQVTLRCSPKSGHDTVSWYQQALGQGPQFIFQYYEEEERQRGNFPDRFSGHQFPNYSSELNVNALLLGDSALYLCASSLIREQFFGPGTRLTVL.